One and the same sample provided the 7 T cell receptor beta chains below, sequenced in a study of blood T cell repertoires in COVID-19. Profiling relied on immunoSEQ multiplex PCR, and the TCRdb table lists in-frame clones only, not all of them. The sample consists of approximately 360,000 clones, approximately 87% of them appearing once. The sequenced material came from PBMCs or T cells enriched from blood (not recorded which). The source is a middle-aged man in a cohort exposed to, infected with or recovered from COVID-19 (not recorded which).

The V call is TRBV20-1, the J call TRBJ1-2; the D is unclear. V gave up 3 bases and J gave up 6 bases, with 17 bases separating them. The CDR3 loop spans 14 amino acids. The germline gives CDR1 DFQATT, CDR2 SNEGSKA (reference sequence). The CDR3 DNA sequence: TGCAGTGCTAGTAAGGAGGGAGGCGGGGATGGCTACACCTTC. This codes for CSASKEGGGDGYTF.

Concerning this clone: Other DNA sequences in the same sample also yield this CDR3. The chain combines TRBV5-1 with TRBJ2-7; no clear D gene. This CDR3 has 14 amino acids. Germline lookup yields CDR1 SGHRS and CDR2 YFSETQ. Trimming took 0 bases from V and 0 from J, leaving 7 bases between them. The CDR3: CASSLGAGSYEQYF. CDR3 bases: TGCGCCAGCAGCTTGGGGGCAGGCTCCTACGAGCAGTACTTC.

This chain links TRBV7-9 with TRBJ1-3; D perhaps matches TRBD1 (6 bases). The germline V gene has CDR1 SEHNR and CDR2 FQNEAQ (reference sequence). Trimming removed 1 base from V and 0 bases from J, with 10 bases in between. The CDR3 extends over 16 amino acids. The CDR3 DNA reads as TGTGCCAGCAGCTTAGGACAGGTCACCTCTGGAAACACCATATATTTT. Its protein product is CASSLGQVTSGNTIYF.

The V gene is TRBV7-9, the J gene TRBJ2-7; tentatively, D is TRBD2 (6 bases). The germline V gene has CDR1 SEHNR and CDR2 FQNEAQ (reference sequence). The V end was cut by 3 bases, the J end by 2 bases, with 11 bases between. This CDR3 has 14 amino acids. The CDR3 protein is CASSFGGRTYEQYF. The CDR3 region has the DNA TGTGCCAGCAGCTTTGGGGGGAGGACCTACGAGCAGTACTTC.

The chain recombines TRBV29-1 with TRBJ2-2; D possibly corresponds to TRBD2 (6 bases). V was pared by 4 bases and J by 7 bases, with 7 bases between. From germline, CDR1 is SQVTM and CDR2 ANQGSEA. CDR3 length equals 11 residues. CDR3 bases: TGCAGCGTTGGGAGGGGCGGGGAGCTGTTTTTT. This sequence encodes CSVGRGGELFF.

In this sample, this clone turned up a few times. The chain joins TRBV28 to TRBJ2-7, with TRBD1 matching over 9 bases. Germline assignment: CDR1 MDHEN and CDR2 SYDVKM. The V and J ends lost 7 bases and 4 bases, in that order; junction bases with no gene match: 8. The CDR3 runs to 14 residues. CDR3 DNA: TGTGCCAGCATCGCGGGACAGGGAAAATACGAGCAGTACTTC. Amino acids: CASIAGQGKYEQYF.

V is TRBV5-6 and J is TRBJ1-1; 7 positions match TRBD1. The germline CDR1 and CDR2 sequences are SGHDT and YYEEEE. V was pared by 3 bases and J by 1 base, with 9 bases of the junction left unmatched. The CDR3 covers 16 residues. CDR3 DNA: TGTGCCAGCAGCTGGAAACAGGGGAAGGGGAACACTGAAGCTTTCTTT. It is translated as CASSWKQGKGNTEAFF.